The clone carrying this TCR beta chain has at least ten counts. Together with a sample-barcoded 5' primer, a J-beta primer mix was included in a second PCR lasting roughly 6 to 12 cycles. Every sample returned 2.5 million or more CDR3-containing paired-end reads. Each CDR3 protein is one row after TCRdb ran MiXCR on the 5' RACE reads. The sample has roughly 1,500,000 distinct CDR3 sequences, around 39% seen once. The source of the sample is a study of blood T cells in healthy people across ages. Deletions cut 6 bases from V and 4 bases from J, with 11 bases between. CDR1 ENHRY and CDR2 SYGVKD come from the germline V gene. The CDR3 totals 13 residues.

The chain has TRBV10-3 and TRBJ2-3; D call uncertain. The clonotype comes from a woman under 30 in good health. The sequenced sample consisted of blood. In DNA form, the CDR3 reads TGTGCCATCAGAGCCCGCGAGGCAGATACGCAGTATTTT. It specifies CAIRAREADTQYF.